This TCR beta chain was profiled in a study of cytotoxic CD8 clonotypes in ibrutinib-treated CLL. Overall study context: Response material was collected after a median 12 months of treatment, range 6 to 36.

Deep sequencing aimed at 1 in 200,000 to 1 in 1 million T cells' resolution. Sequencing used immunoSEQ multiplex PCR; TCRdb keeps in-frame clones, though not all of them. In the table there are approximately 320,000 clones, 67% of which are singletons. This clone was found a few times. The V and J ends lost 4 bases and 6 bases respectively, with 19 bases between them. The CDR3 extends over 16 amino acids. Germline V CDR1 and CDR2: MNHNY, SVGAGI (reference sequence). This clonotype was obtained from a human donor with chronic lymphocytic leukemia. Sequenced here: PBMCs, sampled after 36 months of ibrutinib treatment. J is TRBJ1-5 and V is TRBV6-6; TRBD1 might be the D (5 bases). As DNA, the CDR3 is TGTGCCAGCAGTTCCTACCAGGGCGGGGCTGCTCAGCCCCAGCATTTT. Its protein is CASSSYQGGAAQPQHF.